The 2 T cell receptor beta chains given below trace back to one sample, sequenced in a study of yellow fever vaccine responses in identical twins. TCRdb used MiXCR to reprocess the RT-PCR reads, holding one entry per CDR3 protein. Counted here are around 600 distinct CDR3 sequences, 77% occurring once; the ten biggest clones make up roughly 24%. The source material was T cells from blood (PBMCs), unsorted or a sorted subset (not recorded which), sampled before or after yellow fever vaccination (not recorded which). Receptors originate from a female donor who received the yellow fever vaccine.

This rearrangement joins TRBV4-1 to TRBJ1-1; the match to TRBD1 covers 9 bases. Trimming removed 5 bases from V and 4 bases from J; junction bases left unmatched: 8. Germline values: CDR1 MGHRA, CDR2 YSYEKL. The CDR3 runs to 15 residues. In DNA form, the CDR3 reads TGCGCCAGCAGCAACCTGACAGGGGGAATCACTGAAGCTTTCTTT. As protein: CASSNLTGGITEAFF.

This clonotype was recorded a few times. V and J are TRBV5-1 and TRBJ2-1; 8 bases agree with TRBD2. Germline V gene data show CDR1 as SGHRS and CDR2 as YFSETQ. The CDR3 has 15 amino acids. With V trimmed by 3 bases and J by 3 bases, 5 bases remained unmatched. CDR3 sequence: CASSWRAGDYNEQFF. The CDR3 DNA is TGCGCCAGCAGCTGGAGAGCGGGGGACTACAATGAGCAGTTCTTC.